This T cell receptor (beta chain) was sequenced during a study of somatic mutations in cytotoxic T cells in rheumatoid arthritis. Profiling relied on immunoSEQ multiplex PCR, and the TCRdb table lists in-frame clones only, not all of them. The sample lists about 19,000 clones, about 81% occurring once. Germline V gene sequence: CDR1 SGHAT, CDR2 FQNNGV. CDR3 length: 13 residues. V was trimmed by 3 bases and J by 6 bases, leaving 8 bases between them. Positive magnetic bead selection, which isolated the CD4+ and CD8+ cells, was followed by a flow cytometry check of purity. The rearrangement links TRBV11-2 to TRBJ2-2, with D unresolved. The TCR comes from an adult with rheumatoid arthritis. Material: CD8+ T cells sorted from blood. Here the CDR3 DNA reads TGTGCCAGCAGCTTTAGGGCCGCCGGGGAGCTGTTTTTT. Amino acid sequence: CASSFRAAGELFF.